The 9 T cell receptor beta chains below were found in one sample sequenced in a study of CD4+ T cells in melanoma. Only in-frame clones appear in the TCRdb table, and some are missing; sequencing was by immunoSEQ multiplex PCR. The sample records thousands of clones, approximately 72% being singletons. Sample: cells from a culture (not recorded whether cultured in vitro). These receptors were taken from a human donor with melanoma.

The chain recombines TRBV4-2 with TRBJ1-1, with D maybe TRBD1 (5 bases). The CDR3 sequence is 13 residues long. Trimming pared 6 bases from V and 5 bases from J, leaving 13 bases between. CDR1 LGHNA and CDR2 YNFKEQ come from the germline V gene. Written as DNA, the CDR3 is TGTGCCAGCAGTGCGAGGGGAGGGACTGAAGCTTTCTTT. This sequence encodes CASSARGGTEAFF.

The V gene is TRBV5-1, the J gene TRBJ2-7; 11 nucleotides line up with TRBD2. The CDR3 has 17 amino acids. Germline V gives CDR1 SGHRS, CDR2 YFSETQ. The trim removed 0 bases at V and 3 bases at J, leaving 8 bases unmatched. Here the CDR3 reads CASSLELAGGLNYEQYF. Here the CDR3 DNA reads TGCGCCAGCAGCTTGGAGCTAGCGGGAGGTCTGAACTACGAGCAGTACTTC.

The CDR3, as DNA: TGTGCCAGCAGCTTCAGGGATGGCTACACCTTC. As protein: CASSFRDGYTF. V and J are TRBV28 and TRBJ1-2; perhaps TRBD1 as D (5 bases). CDR3 length: 11 residues. With 6 bases removed from V and 6 bases from J, the gap between germline ends came to 8 bases. Per germline, CDR1 MDHEN and CDR2 SYDVKM.

The chain joins TRBV27 to TRBJ1-1; D perhaps matches TRBD1 (6 bases). The germline CDR1 and CDR2 sequences are MNHEY and SMNVEV (reference sequence). V was cut by 5 bases and J by 3 bases, with 10 bases left in between. The CDR3 is made up of 13 amino acids. This CDR3 reads CASSGGGHTEAFF. Written as DNA, the CDR3 is TGTGCCAGCAGTGGCGGGGGGCACACTGAAGCTTTCTTT.

This chain connects TRBV28 to TRBJ1-5, with 8 bases fitting TRBD1. This CDR3 has 15 amino acids. Losses at the gene ends were 5 bases for V and 5 bases for J; bases not matched to a gene: 8. The germline gives CDR1 MDHEN, CDR2 SYDVKM. CDR3 in amino acids: CASSPDRVRHQPQHF. CDR3 DNA sequence: TGTGCCAGCAGTCCGGACAGGGTGAGGCATCAGCCCCAGCATTTT.

The CDR3 DNA reads as TGTGCCAGTAGTATCTCCGCGGGGGGTGGCACCGGGGAGCTGTTTTTT. This encodes CASSISAGGGTGELFF. V is TRBV19 and J is TRBJ2-2; 8 nucleotides align to TRBD2. CDR1 LNHDA and CDR2 SQIVND come from the germline V gene (reference sequence). The CDR3 is 16 amino acids. V trimming: 3 bases; J trimming: 4 bases; junction bases outside the gene matches: 7.

This clone was detected a few times. The V gene is TRBV6-6, the J gene TRBJ1-1, with D maybe TRBD1 (5 bases). Germline-derived CDR1 and CDR2 are MNHNY and SVGAGI (reference sequence). The CDR3 runs 13 residues. Trimming removed 3 bases at V and 4 bases at J, with 9 bases between. CDR3 sequence reads: CASSYLRGTEAFF. CDR3 nucleotide sequence: TGTGCCAGCAGTTATTTAAGGGGCACTGAAGCTTTCTTT.

The V and J genes are TRBV19 and TRBJ2-7; the D gene is possibly TRBD2 (5 bases). CDR3 size: 15 residues. The ends were cut back, 0 bases at V and 6 bases at J, with 15 bases in the middle. Looked up from germline, CDR1 is LNHDA and CDR2 is SQIVND (reference sequence). The CDR3 region is CASSIDRGGLSEQYF. CDR3 bases: TGTGCCAGTAGTATAGATCGTGGCGGACTGTCCGAGCAGTACTTC.

The J gene is TRBJ1-5, the V gene TRBV7-2; D may be TRBD1 (6 bases). The CDR3 extends over 15 amino acids. V was clipped by 1 base and J by 2 bases, with 9 bases between them. In germline, CDR1 is SGHTA, CDR2 FQGNSA. The CDR3 nucleotides read TGTGCCAGCAGCTTAGGGGACACCCGCAATCAGCCCCAGCATTTT. Translated, it gives CASSLGDTRNQPQHF. The full variable domain, with the rest looked up from reference TRBV7-2 and TRBJ1-5, is GAGVSQSPSNKVTEKGKDVELRCDPISGHTALYWYRQSLGQGLEFLIYFQGNSAPDKSGLPSDRFSAERTGGSVSTLTIQRTQQEDSAVYLCASSLGDTRNQPQHFGDGTRLSIL.